These 27 T cell receptor beta chains were all obtained from the same sample, sequenced in a study of cytomegalovirus exposure and HLA in healthy donors. PCR used 60 Vbeta primers and 13 Jbeta primers. Clones were sequenced by immunoSEQ multiplex PCR, and TCRdb holds only the in-frame ones, with some missing. The table lists some 240,000 clones, almost 80% of them singletons. Sequenced sample: PBMCs. These receptors were collected from a male donor in good health and CMV-seronegative.

As to this clone: The junction shows a germline mismatch at one end, possibly a read error. The chain is built from TRBV7-7 and TRBJ2-7; 9 nucleotides agree with TRBD1. The length of the CDR3 is 18 residues. Germline loops: CDR1 SSHAT, CDR2 FNYEAQ (reference sequence). CDR3 amino acids: CASSLENTRDRVPYEQYF. The CDR3 DNA sequence: TGTGCTAGCAGCTTAGAAAACACACGGGACAGGGTACCCTACGAGCAGTACTTC.

About this clone itself: Mismatch with germline at one junction end may stem from a read error. This chain uses TRBV7-9 with TRBJ2-7, with D possibly TRBD2 on 6 matching bases. CDR3 length: 14 amino acids. Looked up from germline, CDR1 is SEHNR and CDR2 is FQNEAQ (reference sequence). CDR3 nucleotide sequence: TGTTCCAGCAGCCGCGGGGCAGGGAGACACGAGCAGTACTTC. Translation: CSSSRGAGRHEQYF.

The chain is built from TRBV7-2 and TRBJ2-2; TRBD1 matches 8 bases. Germline-derived CDR1 and CDR2 are SGHTA and FQGNSA. After removal of 5 bases from V and 5 bases from J, the junction contained 10 bases not matched to a gene. The CDR3 spans 16 residues. The CDR3 region has the DNA TGTGCCAGCAGCCCCGGCGGGACAGGAAGTACCGGGGAGCTGTTTTTT. Protein: CASSPGGTGSTGELFF.

This chain joins TRBV18 and TRBJ2-1; TRBD2 matches at 8 bases. The ends lost 3 bases at V and 4 bases at J; junction bases unmatched: 8. The CDR3 is 16 amino acids. The germline V gene encodes CDR1 KGHSH and CDR2 LQKENI. CDR3 loop: CASSPRVAGLYNEQFF. The CDR3 DNA reads as TGTGCCAGCTCACCGCGAGTAGCGGGGCTTTACAATGAGCAGTTCTTC.

V gene TRBV2 combines with J gene TRBJ2-5, with a weak D call TRBD1 (5 bases). The length of the CDR3 is 14 residues. V lost 7 bases to trimming and J lost 0 bases, with 12 bases between them. CDR1 SNHLY and CDR2 FYNNEI come from the germline V gene. Here the CDR3 DNA reads TGTGCCAGCAAGGACAACTCGTACCAAGAGACCCAGTACTTC. Its protein is CASKDNSYQETQYF. Full variable domain (rest looked up from reference TRBV2 and TRBJ2-5): EPEVTQTPSHQVTQMGQEVILRCVPISNHLYFYWYRQILGQKVEFLVSFYNNEISEKSEIFDDQFSVERPDGSNFTLKIRSTKLEDSAMYFCASKDNSYQETQYFGPGTRLLVL.

The gene calls are TRBV9 and TRBJ1-1, with 8 bases matching TRBD1. This CDR3 is 13 amino acids long. V gave up 3 bases and J gave up 7 bases; unmatched junction bases: 5. CDR1 and CDR2 (germline): SGDLS, YYNGEE. The CDR3 loop reads CASSEWGTGEAFF. The DNA for the CDR3 is TGTGCCAGCAGCGAGTGGGGGACAGGTGAAGCTTTCTTT.

A single count supports this clone. The chain recombines TRBV6-1 with TRBJ2-5, with TRBD1 identical over 8 bases. J was trimmed by 7 bases and V by 6 bases; bases with no gene match: 10. The germline CDR1 and CDR2 sequences are MNHNS and SASEGT. This CDR3 is 14 amino acids long. CDR3 region: CASSYDRGTGTQYF. Here the CDR3 DNA reads TGTGCCAGCAGCTACGACAGGGGCACGGGGACCCAGTACTTC.

This rearrangement joins TRBV9 to TRBJ2-3; D unclear. Germline CDR1 and CDR2: SGDLS and YYNGEE. Trimming left V 4 bases short and J 1 base short, with 13 bases between. The CDR3 sequence is 15 residues long. The CDR3 region has the DNA TGTGCCAGCAGCAGAGACCAGGTCGGCACAGATACGCAGTATTTT. The encoded protein is CASSRDQVGTDTQYF.

The chain links TRBV7-3 to TRBJ2-7; 8 bases match TRBD2. V was clipped by 5 bases and J by 0 bases; unmatched bases: 6. Germline V gives CDR1 SGHTA, CDR2 FQGTGA. The CDR3 covers 15 residues. In DNA form, the CDR3 reads TGTGCCAGCAGCCTACAAGCGGGGGACTCCTACGAGCAGTACTTC. Translation: CASSLQAGDSYEQYF.

This clone has just one count. V and J are TRBV2 and TRBJ2-4; D is possibly TRBD1 (6 bases). CDR1 is SNHLY and CDR2 is FYNNEI in the germline V gene. V lost 7 bases and J 1 base, leaving 8 bases between the germline ends. This CDR3 has 13 residues. CDR3 amino acids: CASTQGAKNIQYF. The CDR3 DNA reads as TGTGCCAGCACCCAGGGGGCCAAAAACATTCAGTACTTC.

This rearrangement joins TRBV6-5 to TRBJ1-2; a possible D gene is TRBD1 (5 bases). V lost 6 bases and J lost 4, with 12 bases in between. Germline CDR1 is MNHEY and CDR2 is SVGAGI. The CDR3 contains 13 residues. The CDR3 loop is CASSNQGRYGYTF. In nucleotides, the CDR3 is TGTGCCAGCAGCAACCAGGGTCGCTATGGCTACACCTTC.

This chain uses TRBV2 with TRBJ1-5; D not certain. The CDR3 has 12 residues. Germline V CDR1 and CDR2: SNHLY, FYNNEI. V lost 5 bases and J lost 12, with 14 bases in between. The CDR3 coding sequence is TGTGCCAGCAGTTTACTAGACCCTTTCCAGCATTTT. Translated, it gives CASSLLDPFQHF.

The chain employs TRBV30 and TRBJ2-2, with D possibly being TRBD1 (5 bases). The CDR3 is made up of 13 amino acids. V was pared by 3 bases and J by 3 bases, with 8 bases between. Looked up from germline, CDR1 is GTSNPN and CDR2 is SVGIG (reference sequence). CDR3 nucleotides: TGTGCCTGGAGGAAGGGGTACACCGGGGAGCTGTTTTTT. It yields the protein CAWRKGYTGELFF.

V and J are TRBV28 and TRBJ2-7; D might be TRBD1 (6 bases). V was clipped by 7 bases and J by 0 bases, with 13 bases between them. This CDR3 is built from 14 residues. Germline loops: CDR1 MDHEN, CDR2 SYDVKM. The CDR3 nucleotides are TGTGCCAGCAAGGGACATCCTAGCTCCTACGAGCAGTACTTC. It encodes CASKGHPSSYEQYF.

This chain joins TRBV14 and TRBJ1-2, with D uncertain. Germline CDR1 and CDR2: SGHDN and FVKESK. This CDR3 has 13 residues. The germline V and J ends were trimmed by 1 base and 3 bases, with 6 bases remaining between them. The CDR3 coding sequence is TGTGCCAGCAGCCAAGTCAGATACTATGGCTACACCTTC. This encodes CASSQVRYYGYTF.

This clone was seen only once. The genes are TRBV5-4 and TRBJ2-5; 8 bases line up with TRBD2. V trimming: 0 bases; J trimming: 5 bases; junction bases outside the gene matches: 12. CDR1 and CDR2 from the germline V gene are SGHNT and YYREEE (reference sequence). The CDR3 runs to 17 residues. The CDR3 loop is CASSLGGGAGGWETQYF. The CDR3 nucleotides are TGTGCCAGCAGCTTGGGAGGTGGGGCGGGAGGTTGGGAGACCCAGTACTTC.

This clone was observed a single time. This chain uses TRBV10-3 with TRBJ2-5; TRBD1 matches at 8 bases. This CDR3 is built from 13 residues. Trimming took 6 bases from V and 4 from J; bases not matched to a gene: 4. The germline V gene encodes CDR1 ENHRY and CDR2 SYGVKD. CDR3 region: CAIRWTGTETQYF. CDR3 nucleotide sequence: TGTGCCATCAGGTGGACAGGGACAGAGACCCAGTACTTC.

This rearrangement joins TRBV7-8 to TRBJ2-3, with TRBD1 matching over 9 bases. The J segment lost 6 bases and the V segment lost 4 bases, leaving 11 bases of the junction unmatched. Germline V gives CDR1 SGHVS, CDR2 FQNEAQ. The CDR3 has 16 residues. This CDR3 is CASSSIPGQGIDTQYF. The CDR3 nucleotides read TGTGCCAGCAGCTCAATCCCGGGACAGGGTATTGATACGCAGTATTTT.

The chain uses TRBV6-5 and TRBJ2-7, with 8 bases aligning to TRBD2. The CDR3 sequence is 14 residues long. Germline CDR1 MNHEY, CDR2 SVGAGI. Trimming took 6 bases from V and 6 from J; bases not matched to a gene: 10. The CDR3 DNA is TGTGCCAGCAGGCTTAGCTTCCGGGAGGGCGAGCAGTACTTC. Translated, it gives CASRLSFREGEQYF.

The rearrangement joins TRBV4-1 to TRBJ2-2; D gene uncertain. V shed 1 base and J shed 6 bases, with 12 bases lying between them. Germline V gene sequence: CDR1 MGHRA, CDR2 YSYEKL. CDR3 length: 15 amino acids. This CDR3 is CASSQVGGESGELFF. CDR3 nucleotides: TGCGCCAGCAGCCAAGTAGGTGGAGAGTCCGGGGAGCTGTTTTTT.

J is TRBJ2-6 and V is TRBV19; D gene unclear. This CDR3 comprises 20 residues. V was shortened by 7 bases and J by 0 bases, with 25 bases between the two germline ends. From germline, CDR1 is LNHDA and CDR2 SQIVND (reference sequence). The CDR3 DNA follows: TGTGCCAGTACGGGTGCGGAAGCTCCAGAGCTTTACTCTGGGGCCAACGTCCTGACTTTC. Translation gives CASTGAEAPELYSGANVLTF.

The J gene is TRBJ2-3, the V gene TRBV9; 8 nucleotides line up with TRBD2. CDR1 is SGDLS, CDR2 YYNGEE, per germline. CDR3 size: 18 residues. V gave up 3 bases and J gave up 8 bases; unmatched junction bases: 20. CDR3 protein: CASSAKPSLAGQSGTQYF. CDR3 nucleotide sequence: TGTGCCAGCAGCGCGAAACCCTCCCTAGCGGGCCAGTCGGGTACGCAGTATTTT.

The chain couples TRBV6-6 to TRBJ1-5; D is ambiguous. Germline assignment: CDR1 MNHNY and CDR2 SVGAGI (reference sequence). The ends were cut back, 3 bases at V and 0 bases at J, with 9 bases in the middle. This CDR3 contains 15 residues. This CDR3 reads CASSYTPNSNQPQHF. In DNA, the CDR3 is TGTGCCAGCAGTTATACCCCTAATAGCAATCAGCCCCAGCATTTT.

This clone showed up just a few times. The rearrangement links TRBV25-1 to TRBJ1-1; 9 bases are a match to TRBD1. With 5 bases clipped from V and 4 bases from J, the junction kept 5 bases outside the gene matches. The CDR3 has 14 amino acids. CDR1 and CDR2 from the germline V gene are MGHDK and SYGVNS. CDR3 nucleotides: TGTGCCAGCAGTTACGACAGGGGGTTCACTGAAGCTTTCTTT. Protein sequence: CASSYDRGFTEAFF.

The chain combines TRBV30 with TRBJ1-2; TRBD1 agrees at 7 bases. The V gene end was trimmed by 2 bases and the J gene end by 4 bases; junction bases not matched to a gene: 4. CDR1 and CDR2 (germline): GTSNPN, SVGIG (reference sequence). This CDR3 comprises 13 residues. CDR3 region: CAWSTGVGYGYTF. CDR3 nucleotide sequence: TGTGCCTGGAGTACAGGGGTAGGCTATGGCTACACCTTC.

The chain is built from TRBV19 and TRBJ2-7; no firm D call. V gave up 4 bases and J gave up 2 bases, with 9 bases separating them. CDR3 length: 13 residues. The V gene's germline CDR1 is LNHDA and CDR2 SQIVND (reference sequence). The CDR3 reads CASSRLGPYEQYF. DNA of the CDR3: TGTGCCAGTAGTAGACTTGGCCCCTACGAGCAGTACTTC.

The V and J genes are TRBV7-9 and TRBJ2-3; 14 positions match TRBD2. The CDR3 consists of 14 residues. Germline assignment: CDR1 SEHNR and CDR2 FQNEAQ (reference sequence). V was pared by 8 bases and J by 6 bases, with 4 bases of the junction left unmatched. CDR3 protein: CASGLAGGRDTQYF. CDR3 bases: TGTGCCAGCGGACTAGCGGGGGGCAGGGATACGCAGTATTTT.